One sample yielded the 4 T cell receptor beta chains listed below, sequenced in a study of T cells in women clearing cervical HPV infection. Clones were sequenced by immunoSEQ multiplex PCR, and TCRdb holds only the in-frame ones, with some missing. Its table lists roughly 8,300 clones. Sequencing was done on a sample of blood buffy coat. The receptors here all came from a woman between 18 and 70 years old with a cervical HPV16 infection that either progressed to CIN3+ or cleared (not recorded which).

In the case of this clone: One junction end does not reproduce the germline sequence, and a read error may be involved. The read comes to an end 3 residues before the CDR3 does, leaving the germline J gene to fill in the end. This specimen includes other DNA sequences encoding the same CDR3. The chain combines TRBV5-4 with TRBJ1-3, with D hard to call. CDR1 is SGHNT, CDR2 YYREEE, per germline (reference sequence). The CDR3 contains 13 residues. Incomplete CDR3 DNA: TGTGCCAGCAGCTTGAGGGCGGGAAACACG. Translation gives CASSLRAGNT. The full CDR3 is CASSLRAGNTIYF.

About this clone itself: The read gets to within 3 residues of the CDR3 end, and the germline J gene fills in the rest. The V and J genes are TRBV20-1 and TRBJ2-2; TRBD1 aligns across 8 bases. This CDR3 spans 15 amino acids. With 5 bases clipped from V and 2 bases from J, the junction kept 7 bases outside the gene matches. The V gene's germline CDR1 is DFQATT and CDR2 SNEGSKA (reference sequence). CDR3 sequence: CSALQGVLNTGELFF. The CDR3 DNA, read in part, is TGCAGTGCTCTACAGGGGGTTCTCAACACCGGGGAG.

Points on this clone: The observed sequence ends 3 residues before the CDR3 terminus, with the missing tail filled in from the germline J gene. V usage is TRBV19 and J usage is TRBJ2-3, with 8 bases identical to TRBD2. Unmatched junction bases numbered 11, after V lost 4 bases and J lost 5 bases. CDR3 length: 16 residues. Germline assignment: CDR1 LNHDA and CDR2 SQIVND (reference sequence). CDR3: CASSSGGPSAIDTQYF. The CDR3 DNA, read in part, is TGTGCCAGTAGTAGCGGGGGGCCGTCCGCTATAGATACG.

Comments on this clone: The sequence runs out 3 residues before the end of the CDR3; the remainder is reconstructed from the germline J gene. This chain uses TRBV5-1 with TRBJ2-3; 7 nucleotides align to TRBD2. The germline CDR1 and CDR2 sequences are SGHRS and YFSETQ. The CDR3 sequence is 13 residues long. V lost 6 bases and J lost 2; bases outside the gene matches: 3. The CDR3: CASTSGVTDTQYF. The DNA read from the CDR3 is TGCGCCAGCACCAGCGGGGTCACAGATACG.